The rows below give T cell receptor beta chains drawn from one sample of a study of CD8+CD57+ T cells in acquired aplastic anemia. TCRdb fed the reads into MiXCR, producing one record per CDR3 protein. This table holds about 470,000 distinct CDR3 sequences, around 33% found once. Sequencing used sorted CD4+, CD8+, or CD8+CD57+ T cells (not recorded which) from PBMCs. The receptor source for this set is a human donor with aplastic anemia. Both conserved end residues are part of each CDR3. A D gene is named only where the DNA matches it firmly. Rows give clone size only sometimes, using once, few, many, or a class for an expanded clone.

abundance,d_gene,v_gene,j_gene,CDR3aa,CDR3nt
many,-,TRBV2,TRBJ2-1,CASSEEGTQFF,TGTGCCAGCAGTGAGGAGGGTACGCAGTTCTTC
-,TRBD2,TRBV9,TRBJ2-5,CASSRTSVQETQYF,TGTGCCAGCTCCAGGACTAGCGTTCAAGAGACCCAGTACTTC
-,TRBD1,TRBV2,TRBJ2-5,CASSRGQGLQETQYF,TGTGCCAGCAGCCGGGGACAGGGGCTTCAAGAGACCCAGTACTTC
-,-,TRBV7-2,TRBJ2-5,CASSLNPGRGQETQYF,TGTGCCAGCAGCTTGAACCCGGGACGGGGCCAAGAGACCCAGTACTTC
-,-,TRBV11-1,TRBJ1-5,CASGPGTLTANQPQHF,TGTGCCAGCGGCCCCGGGACACTAACGGCGAATCAGCCCCAGCATTTT
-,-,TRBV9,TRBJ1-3,CASSVDATRAGNTIYF,TGTGCCAGCAGCGTAGACGCGACAAGGGCCGGAAACACCATATATTTT
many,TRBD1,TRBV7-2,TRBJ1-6,CASSLAWGGGQFHLLHF,TGTGCCAGCAGCTTAGCGTGGGGGGGGGGACAGTTTCATCTCCTCCACTTT
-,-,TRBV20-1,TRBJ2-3,CSARGASGTTDTQYF,TGCAGTGCTAGGGGGGCTAGCGGAACCACAGATACGCAGTATTTT
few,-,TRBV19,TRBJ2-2,CASSIQGRPANTGELFF,TGTGCCAGTAGTATTCAGGGCAGACCCGCGAACACCGGGGAGCTGTTTTTT
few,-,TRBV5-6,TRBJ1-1,CASSLFTVMNTEAFF,TGTGCCAGCAGCCTCTTTACAGTGATGAACACTGAAGCTTTCTTT
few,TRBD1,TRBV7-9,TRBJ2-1,CASSGQGFVQDEQFF,TGTGCCAGCAGCGGACAGGGGTTCGTACAGGATGAGCAGTTCTTC
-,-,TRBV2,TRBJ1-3,CASTEQGWDTIYF,TGTGCCAGCACTGAACAGGGTTGGGACACCATATATTTT
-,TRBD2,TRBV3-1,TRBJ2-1,CASSQPGLAVYNEQFF,TGTGCCAGCAGCCAACCGGGACTAGCGGTATACAATGAGCAGTTCTTC
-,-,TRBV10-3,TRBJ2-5,CAIGGLETQYF,TGTGCCATCGGGGGGCTAGAGACCCAGTACTTC
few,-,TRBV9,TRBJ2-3,CASSPNLAVTDTQYF,TGTGCCAGCAGCCCCAACTTAGCGGTCACAGATACGCAGTATTTT
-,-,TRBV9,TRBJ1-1,CASSVAWGGTEAFF,TGTGCCAGCAGCGTAGCATGGGGGGGCACTGAAGCTTTCTTT
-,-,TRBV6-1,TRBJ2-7,CASTAGPTYEQYF,TGTGCCAGCACAGCAGGTCCCACCTACGAGCAGTACTTC
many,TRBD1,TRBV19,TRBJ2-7,CASSRDSSTYEQYF,TGTGCCAGTAGCCGGGACAGCTCGACCTACGAGCAGTACTTC
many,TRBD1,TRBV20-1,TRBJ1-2,CSARGMGQGYPYGYTF,TGCAGTGCTAGAGGGATGGGACAGGGGTATCCCTATGGCTACACCTTC
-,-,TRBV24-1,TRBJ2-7,CATSERLRYEQYF,TGTGCCACCAGTGAGCGGCTTCGTTACGAGCAGTACTTC
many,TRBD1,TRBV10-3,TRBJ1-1,CAISGTGTNTEAFF,TGTGCCATCAGTGGGACAGGGACCAACACTGAAGCTTTCTTT
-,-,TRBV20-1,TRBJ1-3,CSAAGSGGLSGNTIYF,TGCAGTGCTGCGGGGAGTGGCGGGCTTAGTGGAAACACCATATATTTT